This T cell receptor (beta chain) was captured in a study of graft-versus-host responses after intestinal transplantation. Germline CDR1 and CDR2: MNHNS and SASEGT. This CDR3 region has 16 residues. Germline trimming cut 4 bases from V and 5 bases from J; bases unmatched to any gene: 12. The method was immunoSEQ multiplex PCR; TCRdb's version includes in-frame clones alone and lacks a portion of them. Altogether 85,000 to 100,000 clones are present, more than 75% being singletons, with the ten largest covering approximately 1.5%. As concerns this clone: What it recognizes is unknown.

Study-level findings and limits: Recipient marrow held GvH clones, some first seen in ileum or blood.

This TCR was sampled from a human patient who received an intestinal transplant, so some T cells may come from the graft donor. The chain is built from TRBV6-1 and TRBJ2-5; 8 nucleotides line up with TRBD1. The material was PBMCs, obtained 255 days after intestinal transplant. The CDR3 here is CASSAPGTGVGETQYF. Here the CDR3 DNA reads TGTGCCAGCAGTGCACCCGGGACAGGAGTCGGGGAGACCCAGTACTTC.